A selection of T cell receptor beta chains follows, all from one sample in a study of cytomegalovirus exposure and HLA in healthy donors. Sequenced by immunoSEQ multiplex PCR; TCRdb stores in-frame clones only, minus some. The data contain 90,000 to 130,000 clones, around 80% of them singletons. Sequencing was carried out using PBMCs. The receptors here all came from a man aged 25 to 40 in good health and CMV-seropositive. Both conserved end residues are part of each CDR3. Expanded clones get a size class; other rows say once, few or many, or leave the size out.

clone_size	v_call	j_call	cdr3_length	cdr3_aa
.	TRBV7-6	TRBJ2-7	16	CASSLGGQGITYEQYF
.	TRBV5-1	TRBJ2-1	15	CASSLGAGGGNEQFF
.	TRBV15	TRBJ2-5	13	CATGRPFQETQYF
.	TRBV2	TRBJ1-1	17	CASSDVATGGVNTEAFF
.	TRBV5-4	TRBJ1-6	17	CASSFHPTKSRSSPLHF
.	TRBV11-2	TRBJ1-2	13	CASSLAGGYGYTF
once	TRBV27	TRBJ2-7	15	CASYGLAGASYERYF
once	TRBV6-5	TRBJ1-2	12	CASSYGGAGYTF
once	TRBV2	TRBJ1-2	14	CASSEFGGSYGYTF
.	TRBV7-2	TRBJ2-7	14	CASSLAWGPYEQYF
once	TRBV5-1	TRBJ1-1	14	CASSLTGLDTEAFF